These 15 T cell receptor beta chains originate from one sample sequenced in a study of cytomegalovirus exposure and HLA in healthy donors. Vbeta (60) and Jbeta (13) primers were used in the PCR. Measured with immunoSEQ multiplex PCR; TCRdb has only the in-frame clones, and not every one. The sample records about 130,000 clones, over 60% being singletons. Sequenced: PBMCs. These receptors were collected from a man between 18 and 29 years old in good health and CMV-seronegative.

V is TRBV27 and J is TRBJ2-7; 11 bases are shared with TRBD2. Near its end, the DNA agrees better with TRBJ2-1, so the J call may be wrong. The CDR3 has 14 amino acids. Germline lookup yields CDR1 MNHEY and CDR2 SMNVEV (reference sequence). CDR3: CASIGTSGPNEQFF. The CDR3 DNA reads as TGTGCCAGCATCGGGACTAGCGGCCCTAATGAGCAGTTCTTC.

This clone was seen only once. The chain has TRBV28 and TRBJ2-7; maybe TRBD2 (6 bases). CDR1 and CDR2 from the germline V gene are MDHEN and SYDVKM. The CDR3 spans 16 residues. Trimming removed 4 bases from V and 1 base from J, with 17 bases in between. In nucleotides, the CDR3 is TGTGCCAGCAGTTCCCCCGTGCTAGCGACTTCCTACGAGCAGTACTTC. Its translation: CASSSPVLATSYEQYF.

The gene calls are TRBV12-2 and TRBJ1-3. TRBV12-2 is marked as a pseudogene. The CDR3 has 13 amino acids. The CDR3 reads CASGEEVGNTIYF. The CDR3 nucleotides read TGTGCAAGTGGGGAGGAAGTTGGAAACACCATATATTTT.

The chain employs TRBV7-9 and TRBJ2-5; TRBD2 agrees at 8 bases. With 7 bases clipped from V and 5 bases from J, the junction kept 12 bases outside the gene matches. The CDR3 is 15 residues long. Germline CDR1 reads SEHNR; CDR2 reads FQNEAQ (reference sequence). The CDR3 here is CASTTGLDRSETQYF. For the CDR3, the DNA is TGTGCCAGCACCACGGGACTAGATCGTTCGGAGACCCAGTACTTC.

J is TRBJ2-1 and V is TRBV19; 7 positions match TRBD2. The V gene's germline CDR1 is LNHDA and CDR2 SQIVND (reference sequence). This CDR3 is built from 14 residues. J gave up 4 bases and V 5 bases, and 5 bases lay outside the gene matches. The CDR3 DNA follows: TGTGCCAGTAGTGGGAGGGAGAAGTACAATGAGCAGTTCTTC. Amino acid sequence: CASSGREKYNEQFF.

The genes are TRBV19 and TRBJ2-1, with TRBD2 matching over 8 bases. Trimming cost V 5 bases and J 2 bases; bases outside gene matches: 8. The CDR3 contains 16 residues. In germline, CDR1 is LNHDA, CDR2 SQIVND (reference sequence). The CDR3 region is CASSPSAGATYNEQFF. The CDR3 nucleotides are TGTGCCAGTAGTCCGTCAGCGGGAGCGACCTACAATGAGCAGTTCTTC. Variable domain in full (rest from reference TRBV19 and TRBJ2-1): DGGITQSPKYLFRKEGQNVTLSCEQNLNHDAMYWYRQDPGQGLRLIYYSQIVNDFQKGDIAEGYSVSREKKESFPLTVTSAQKNPTAFYLCASSPSAGATYNEQFFGPGTRLTVL.

This clone was detected only a few times. J is TRBJ1-4 and V is TRBV4-1, with 8 bases aligning to TRBD1. V gave up 4 bases and J gave up 5 bases; unmatched junction bases: 9. The length of the CDR3 is 16 residues. From germline, CDR1 is MGHRA and CDR2 YSYEKL. The CDR3 DNA follows: TGCGCCAGCAGCCCGAGACCAGGGGGCCAGAATGAAAAACTGTTTTTT. Its translation: CASSPRPGGQNEKLFF.

The chain has TRBV10-1 and TRBJ2-3, with D possibly TRBD1 on 6 matching bases. V was cut by 7 bases and J by 0 bases, with 14 bases left in between. CDR1 is WNHNN and CDR2 is SYGVQD in the germline V gene (reference sequence). The CDR3 extends over 15 amino acids. The CDR3 region is CASTPGQGSTDTQYF. CDR3 coding DNA: TGCGCCAGCACTCCGGGACAAGGTAGCACAGATACGCAGTATTTT.

This clone was observed a handful of times. The chain uses TRBV6-5 and TRBJ1-3; 8 nucleotides align to TRBD1. The CDR3 runs 15 residues. Germline V lookup: CDR1 MNHEY, CDR2 SVGAGI. V lost 6 bases and J lost 4; bases outside the gene matches: 8. DNA for the CDR3: TGTGCCAGCAGAGCTACACAGGGGGGCGGAAACACCATATATTTT. Translating it yields CASRATQGGGNTIYF.

The chain employs TRBV15 and TRBJ1-5; the match to TRBD1 covers 9 bases. The CDR3 is made up of 19 amino acids. Unmatched junction bases numbered 14, after V lost 3 bases and J lost 2 bases. Germline V gene lookup returns CDR1 LNHNV and CDR2 YYDKDF (reference sequence). The CDR3 coding sequence is TGTGCCACCAGCAGGGGGGCACAGGGGGCGTTTTCTGGCAATCAGCCCCAGCATTTT. Translating gives CATSRGAQGAFSGNQPQHF. The full variable domain, its missing parts supplied by reference TRBV15 and TRBJ1-5, is DAMVIQNPRYQVTQFGKPVTLSCSQTLNHNVMYWYQQKSSQAPKLLFHYYDKDFNNEADTPDNFQSRRPNTSFCFLDIRSPGLGDTAMYLCATSRGAQGAFSGNQPQHFGDGTRLSIL.

The gene calls are TRBV2 and TRBJ2-1; 13 bases align to TRBD2. The CDR3 is 21 residues long. V gave up 6 bases and J gave up 5 bases; unmatched junction bases: 22. CDR1 SNHLY and CDR2 FYNNEI come from the germline V gene. CDR3 DNA: TGTGCCAGCAGACCAAACGTGAAAGGGGTCGTAGGGACTAGCGGGGACAATGAGCAGTTCTTC. Protein sequence: CASRPNVKGVVGTSGDNEQFF.

The rearrangement links TRBV7-3 to TRBJ2-1, with 9 positions matching TRBD1. J lost 1 base, V lost 4 bases, and 2 bases had no gene match. CDR3 length: 15 residues. Germline V gene lookup returns CDR1 SGHTA and CDR2 FQGTGA. The CDR3 loop is CASSSGTGSYNEQFF. CDR3 DNA: TGTGCCAGCAGCTCCGGGACAGGGTCCTACAATGAGCAGTTCTTC.

V is TRBV4-1 and J is TRBJ2-1; 8 bases fit TRBD2. The CDR3 is made up of 18 amino acids. Germline values: CDR1 MGHRA, CDR2 YSYEKL. V lost 2 bases to trimming and J lost 4 bases; unmatched junction nucleotides: 13. The CDR3 sequence is CASSQPRGGLVGYNEQFF. CDR3 DNA sequence: TGCGCCAGCAGCCAACCCCGGGGGGGGCTGGTTGGATACAATGAGCAGTTCTTC.

Here the CDR3 reads CASSYRRGGSTDTQYF. DNA of the CDR3: TGTGCCAGCAGTTATAGGCGGGGAGGGAGCACAGATACGCAGTATTTT. The chain employs TRBV6-5 and TRBJ2-3; 7 bases map to TRBD2. Losses at the gene ends were 3 bases for V and 0 bases for J; bases not matched to a gene: 6. Germline-derived CDR1 and CDR2 are MNHEY and SVGAGI. This CDR3 spans 16 amino acids.

The rearrangement links TRBV6-1 to TRBJ1-2, with 7 positions matching TRBD1. The CDR3 extends over 15 amino acids. With V trimmed by 5 bases and J by 6 bases, 12 bases remained unmatched. Per the germline V gene, CDR1 is MNHNS and CDR2 is SASEGT. The CDR3 reads CASSQTGVIRDGYTF. The CDR3 region has the DNA TGTGCCAGCAGTCAAACAGGGGTGATACGGGATGGCTACACCTTC.